The rows below give T cell receptor beta chains drawn from one sample of a study of glioma-infiltrating T cells. In TCRdb, the multiplex PCR reads were re-called with MiXCR into one record per CDR3 protein. This repertoire shows around 190,000 distinct CDR3 sequences, over 25% found once; its top ten account for just over 20%. Material: glioma tissue, nonneoplastic brain tissue, or PBMCs (not recorded which). Source of these receptors: a human donor with low-grade glioma or glioblastoma, undergoing nonglioma brain surgery, or in good health (not recorded which). CDR3s include the opening cysteine and the closing phenylalanine or tryptophan. A D gene is named only where the DNA matches it firmly. Not all rows give a size; the values are once, few, many and, for expanded clones, a class.

d_call,clone_size,v_call,j_call,cdr3_aa,cdr3_nt
.,.,TRBV27,TRBJ2-5,CASRPVHPVKETQYF,TGTGCCAGCAGACCCGTTCACCCGGTTAAAGAGACCCAGTACTTC
.,.,TRBV20-1,TRBJ2-7,CSARLQTSYEQYF,TGCAGTGCTAGGCTACAGACCTCCTACGAGCAGTACTTC
TRBD1,.,TRBV4-2,TRBJ1-2,CASSIPGQGSGYTF,TGTGCCAGCAGCATCCCGGGACAGGGGAGTGGCTACACCTTC
.,.,TRBV5-6,TRBJ2-1,CASSLTLAQGPSYNEQFF,TGTGCCAGCAGCCTGACACTAGCTCAAGGACCCTCCTACAATGAGCAGTTCTTC
.,.,TRBV6-2/TRBV6-3,TRBJ2-3,CASSPGVAERTDTKYF,TGTGCGAGCAGCCCCGGAGTAGCGGAGCGCACAGATACGAAGTATTTT
.,many,TRBV27,TRBJ1-6,CASSLQRTANSPLHF,TGTGCCAGCAGTTTACAGAGGACAGCTAATTCACCCCTCCACTTT
TRBD2,.,TRBV6-2/TRBV6-3,TRBJ2-7,CASISTSGGTYEQYF,TGTGCCAGCATATCGACTAGCGGGGGGACCTACGAGCAGTACTTC
.,few,TRBV19,TRBJ2-6,CASDLGGAYGANVLTF,TGTGCCAGTGACCTTGGAGGGGCCTATGGGGCCAACGTCCTGACTTTC
TRBD2,few,TRBV19,TRBJ2-1,CASTPSGPGYNEQFF,TGTGCCAGTACCCCTAGCGGGCCGGGGTACAATGAGCAGTTCTTC
.,.,TRBV3-1,TRBJ1-1,CASRQDPAFMNTEAFF,TGTGCCAGCAGACAAGATCCAGCGTTCATGAACACTGAAGCTTTCTTT
.,many,TRBV3-1,TRBJ2-3,CASSQLKLATDTQYF,TGTGCCAGCAGCCAGTTAAAACTAGCCACAGATACGCAGTATTTT